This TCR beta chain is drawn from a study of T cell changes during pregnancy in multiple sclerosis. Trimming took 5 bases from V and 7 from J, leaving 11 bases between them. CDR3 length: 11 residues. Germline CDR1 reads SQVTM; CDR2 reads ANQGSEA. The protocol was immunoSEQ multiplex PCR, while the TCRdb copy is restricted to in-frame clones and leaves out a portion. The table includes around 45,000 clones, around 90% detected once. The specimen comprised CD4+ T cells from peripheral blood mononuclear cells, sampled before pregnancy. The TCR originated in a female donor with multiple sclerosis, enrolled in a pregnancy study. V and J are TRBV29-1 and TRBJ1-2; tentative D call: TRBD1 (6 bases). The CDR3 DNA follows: TGCAGCGTTCGGGACATAGGTGGCTACACCTTC. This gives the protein CSVRDIGGYTF.